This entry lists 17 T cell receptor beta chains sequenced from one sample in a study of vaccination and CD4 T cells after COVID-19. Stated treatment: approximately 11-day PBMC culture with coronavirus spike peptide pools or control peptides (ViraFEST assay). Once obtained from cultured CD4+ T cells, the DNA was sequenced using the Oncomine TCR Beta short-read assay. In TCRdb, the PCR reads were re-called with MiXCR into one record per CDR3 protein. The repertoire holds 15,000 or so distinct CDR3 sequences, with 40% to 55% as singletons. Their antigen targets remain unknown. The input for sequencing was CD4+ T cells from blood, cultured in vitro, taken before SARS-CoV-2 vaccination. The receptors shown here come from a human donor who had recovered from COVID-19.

CDR3 loop: CASSGGGRNYGYTF. Here the CDR3 DNA reads TGTGCCAGCAGTGGGGGGGGTAGGAACTATGGCTACACCTTC. This chain uses TRBV28 with TRBJ1-2, with D possibly being TRBD1 (5 bases). The ends were cut back, 5 bases at V and 2 bases at J, with 12 bases in the middle. Germline V gene data show CDR1 as MDHEN and CDR2 as SYDVKM. The CDR3 loop spans 14 amino acids.

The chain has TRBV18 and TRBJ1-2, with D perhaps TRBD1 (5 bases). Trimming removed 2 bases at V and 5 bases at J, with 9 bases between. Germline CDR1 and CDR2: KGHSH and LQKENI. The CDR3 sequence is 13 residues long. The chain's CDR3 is CASSPGTEYGYTF. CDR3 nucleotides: TGTGCCAGCTCACCAGGGACGGAGTATGGCTACACCTTC.

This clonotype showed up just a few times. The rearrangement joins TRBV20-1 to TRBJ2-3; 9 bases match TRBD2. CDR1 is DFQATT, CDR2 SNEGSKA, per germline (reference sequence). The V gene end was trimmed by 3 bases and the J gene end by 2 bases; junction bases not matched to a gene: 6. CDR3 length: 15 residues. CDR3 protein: CSARPGGLATDTQYF. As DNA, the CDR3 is TGCAGTGCTAGGCCCGGGGGACTAGCCACAGATACGCAGTATTTT.

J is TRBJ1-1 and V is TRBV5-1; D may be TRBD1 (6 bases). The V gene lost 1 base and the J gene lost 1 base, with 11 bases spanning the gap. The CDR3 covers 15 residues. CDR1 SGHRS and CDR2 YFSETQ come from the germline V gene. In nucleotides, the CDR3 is TGCGCCAGCAGCTTGCGTGGGGGCGCGAACACTGAAGCTTTCTTT. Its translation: CASSLRGGANTEAFF.

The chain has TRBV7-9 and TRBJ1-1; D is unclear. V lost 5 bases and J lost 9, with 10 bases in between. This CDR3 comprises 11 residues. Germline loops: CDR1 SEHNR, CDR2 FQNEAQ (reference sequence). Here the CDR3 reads CASSNRAQAFF. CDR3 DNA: TGTGCCAGCAGCAACCGGGCTCAAGCTTTCTTT.

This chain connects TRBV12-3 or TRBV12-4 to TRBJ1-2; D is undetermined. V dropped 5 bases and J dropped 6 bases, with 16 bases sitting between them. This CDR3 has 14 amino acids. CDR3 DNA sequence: TGTGCCAGCAGTCCGGGTTCTACAGTCCATGGCTACACCTTC. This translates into CASSPGSTVHGYTF.

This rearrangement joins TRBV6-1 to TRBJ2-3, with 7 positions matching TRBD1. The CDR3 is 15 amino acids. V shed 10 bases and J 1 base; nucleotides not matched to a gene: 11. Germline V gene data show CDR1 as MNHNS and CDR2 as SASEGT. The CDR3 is CAITKGGRGTDTQYF. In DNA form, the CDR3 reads TGTGCCATTACGAAAGGGGGCCGGGGCACAGATACGCAGTATTTT.

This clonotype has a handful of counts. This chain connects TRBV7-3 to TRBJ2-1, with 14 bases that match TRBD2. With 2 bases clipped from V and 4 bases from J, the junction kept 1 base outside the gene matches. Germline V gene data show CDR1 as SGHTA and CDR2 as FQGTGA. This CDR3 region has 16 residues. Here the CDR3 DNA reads TGTGCCAGCAGCTTAGGGACTAGCGGGGGATACAATGAGCAGTTCTTC. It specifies CASSLGTSGGYNEQFF.

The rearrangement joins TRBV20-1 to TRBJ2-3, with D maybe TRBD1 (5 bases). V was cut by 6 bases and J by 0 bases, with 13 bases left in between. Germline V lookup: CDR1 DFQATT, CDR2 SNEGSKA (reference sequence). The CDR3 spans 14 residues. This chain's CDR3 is CSAKGQPSTDTQYF. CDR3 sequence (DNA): TGCAGTGCCAAGGGGCAACCGAGCACAGATACGCAGTATTTT.

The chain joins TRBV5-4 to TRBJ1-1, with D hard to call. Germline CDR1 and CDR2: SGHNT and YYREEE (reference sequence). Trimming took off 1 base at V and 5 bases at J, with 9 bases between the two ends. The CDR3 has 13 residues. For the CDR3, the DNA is TGTGCCAGCAGCTTGCAAGGCCAGACTGAAGCTTTCTTT. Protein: CASSLQGQTEAFF.

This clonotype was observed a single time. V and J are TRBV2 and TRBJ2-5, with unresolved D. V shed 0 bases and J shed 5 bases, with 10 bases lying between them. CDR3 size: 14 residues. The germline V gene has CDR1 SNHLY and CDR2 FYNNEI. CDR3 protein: CASSEAVAGETQYF. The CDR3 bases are TGTGCCAGCAGTGAAGCGGTAGCCGGGGAGACCCAGTACTTC. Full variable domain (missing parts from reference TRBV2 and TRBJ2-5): EPEVTQTPSHQVTQMGQEVILRCVPISNHLYFYWYRQILGQKVEFLVSFYNNEISEKSEIFDDQFSVERPDGSNFTLKIRSTKLEDSAMYFCASSEAVAGETQYFGPGTRLLVL.

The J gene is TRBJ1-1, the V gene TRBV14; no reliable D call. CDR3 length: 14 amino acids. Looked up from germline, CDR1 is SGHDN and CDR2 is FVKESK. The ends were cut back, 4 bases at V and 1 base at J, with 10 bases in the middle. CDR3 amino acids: CASSRRSWNTEAFF. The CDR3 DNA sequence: TGTGCCAGCAGCCGGCGATCCTGGAACACTGAAGCTTTCTTT.

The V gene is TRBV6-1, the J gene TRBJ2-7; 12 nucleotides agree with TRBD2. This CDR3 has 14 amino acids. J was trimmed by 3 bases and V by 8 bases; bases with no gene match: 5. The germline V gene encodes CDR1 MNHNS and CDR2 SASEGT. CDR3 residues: CASETSGSLYEQYF. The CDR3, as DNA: TGTGCCAGCGAGACTAGCGGGAGTCTCTACGAGCAGTACTTC.

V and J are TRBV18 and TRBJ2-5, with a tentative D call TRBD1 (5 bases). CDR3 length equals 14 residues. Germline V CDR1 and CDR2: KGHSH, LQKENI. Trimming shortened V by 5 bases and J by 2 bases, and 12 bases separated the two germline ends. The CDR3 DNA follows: TGTGCCAGCTCATTGACAGCTCCACAAGAGACCCAGTACTTC. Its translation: CASSLTAPQETQYF. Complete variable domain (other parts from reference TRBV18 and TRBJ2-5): NAGVMQNPRHLVRRRGQEARLRCSPMKGHSHVYWYRQLPEEGLKFMVYLQKENIIDESGMPKERFSAEFPKEGPSILRIQQVVRGDSAAYFCASSLTAPQETQYFGPGTRLLVL.

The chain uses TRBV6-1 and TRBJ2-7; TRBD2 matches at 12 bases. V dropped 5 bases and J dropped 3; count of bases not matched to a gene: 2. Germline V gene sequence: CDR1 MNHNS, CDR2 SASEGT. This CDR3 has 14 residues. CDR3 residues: CASSRTSGVYEQYF. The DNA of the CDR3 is TGTGCCAGCAGTCGGACTAGCGGGGTCTACGAGCAGTACTTC.

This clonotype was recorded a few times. CDR3 DNA: TGTGCCAGCAGTCTGACTGGTATAACCGGGGAGCTGTTTTTT. Protein sequence: CASSLTGITGELFF. The chain has TRBV28 and TRBJ2-2; D is unresolved. This CDR3 is built from 14 residues. V lost 5 bases, J lost 5 bases, and 12 bases lay in between. Germline-derived CDR1 and CDR2 are MDHEN and SYDVKM.

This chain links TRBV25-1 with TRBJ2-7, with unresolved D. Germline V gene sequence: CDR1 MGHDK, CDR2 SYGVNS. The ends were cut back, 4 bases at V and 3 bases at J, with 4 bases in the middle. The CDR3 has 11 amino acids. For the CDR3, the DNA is TGTGCCAGCAGTGGCTACTACGAGCAGTACTTC. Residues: CASSGYYEQYF.